This T cell receptor beta chain was recovered during a study of shared clonotypes between healthy human individuals. Turning to the study itself: The study drew on two women and a few men aged 18 to 49 as donors.

Several immunoSEQ plates held equal portions of the genomic DNA taken from each subset. The unsorted PBMC replicate PCRs were performed with approximately 330 ng DNA, 25,000 to 30,000 T cell genomes. Produced via immunoSEQ multiplex PCR; TCRdb's table is partial and in-frame only. The data hold over 400,000 clones, with about 85% observed a single time. Germline V gene data show CDR1 as SEHNR and CDR2 as FQNEAQ (reference sequence). The V gene end was trimmed by 3 bases and the J gene end by 4 bases; junction bases not matched to a gene: 7. This CDR3 comprises 16 residues. Sequencing was done on a sample of PBMCs. The rearrangement joins TRBV7-9 to TRBJ1-5, with 9 nucleotides matching TRBD1. The receptor's source is a woman aged 40 to 55 in good health. Some clones in this sample may be carry-over from other donors' samples. The CDR3 bases are TGTGCCAGCAGCTTTCTCGGACAGGGGCAGAATCAGCCCCAGCATTTT. It translates to CASSFLGQGQNQPQHF.